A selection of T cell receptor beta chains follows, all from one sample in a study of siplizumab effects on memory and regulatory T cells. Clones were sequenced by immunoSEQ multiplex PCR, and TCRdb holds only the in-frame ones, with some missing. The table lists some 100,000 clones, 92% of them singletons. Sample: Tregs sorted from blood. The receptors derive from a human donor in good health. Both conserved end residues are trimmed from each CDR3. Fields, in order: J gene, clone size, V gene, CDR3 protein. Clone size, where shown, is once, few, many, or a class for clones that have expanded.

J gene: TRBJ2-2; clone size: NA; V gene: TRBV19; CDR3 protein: ASSTGTAPFGELF
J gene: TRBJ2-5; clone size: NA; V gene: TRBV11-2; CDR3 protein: ASSLDLRERETQY
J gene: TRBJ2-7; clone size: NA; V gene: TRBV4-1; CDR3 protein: ASSQDGLAGIYEQY
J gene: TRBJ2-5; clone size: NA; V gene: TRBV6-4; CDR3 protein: ASSRTGGDQETQY
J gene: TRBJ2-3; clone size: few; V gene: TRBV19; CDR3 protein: ASSIEQGLDTQY
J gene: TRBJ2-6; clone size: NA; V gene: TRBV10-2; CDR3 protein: ASRGSSGANVLT
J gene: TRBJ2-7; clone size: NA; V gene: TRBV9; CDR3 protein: ASSVVPDSSYEQY
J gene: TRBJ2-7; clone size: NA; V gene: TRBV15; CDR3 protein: ATSRDRPDEQY
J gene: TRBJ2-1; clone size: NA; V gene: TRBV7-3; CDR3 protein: ASSLRREDSGASTHEQF
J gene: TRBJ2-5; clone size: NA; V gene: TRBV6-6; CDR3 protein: ASSSPDRAETQY
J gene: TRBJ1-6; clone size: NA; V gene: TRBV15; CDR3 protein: ATSKTHNSPLH
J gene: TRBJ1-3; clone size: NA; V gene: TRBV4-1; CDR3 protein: ASSLTGSGNTIY
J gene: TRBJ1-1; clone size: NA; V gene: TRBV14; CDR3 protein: ASSPGALQAF
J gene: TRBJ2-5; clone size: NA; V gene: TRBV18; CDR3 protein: ASSHGLGLAGATNQETQY
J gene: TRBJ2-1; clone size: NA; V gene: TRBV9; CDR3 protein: ASSRTSLYNEQF
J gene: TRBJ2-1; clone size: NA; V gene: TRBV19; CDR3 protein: ASRHIPNEQF
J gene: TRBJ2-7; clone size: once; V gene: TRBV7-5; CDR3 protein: ANGGGNEGYEQY
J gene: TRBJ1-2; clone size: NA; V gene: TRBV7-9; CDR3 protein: ASSHRRGDGGYT
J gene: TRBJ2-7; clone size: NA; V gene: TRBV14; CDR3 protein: ASSQERGEPYEQY
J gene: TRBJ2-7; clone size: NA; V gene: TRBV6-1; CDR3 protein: ASRTSGSYEQY
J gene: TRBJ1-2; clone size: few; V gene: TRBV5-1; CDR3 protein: ASSLDQTDGYT
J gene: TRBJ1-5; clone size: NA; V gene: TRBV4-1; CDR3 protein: ASAWNRGSNQPQH
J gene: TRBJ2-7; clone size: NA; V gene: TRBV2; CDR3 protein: ASFKQAGSYEQY
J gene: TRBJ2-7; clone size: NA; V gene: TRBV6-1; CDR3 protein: ASSEGTSNDEQY
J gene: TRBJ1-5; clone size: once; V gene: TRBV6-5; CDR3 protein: ASSNRGGQPQH
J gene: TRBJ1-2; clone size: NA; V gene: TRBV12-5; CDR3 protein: ASGRTDVHGYT
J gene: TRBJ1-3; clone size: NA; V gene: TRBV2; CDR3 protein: ASSEDRYPGGNTIY